Listed below are T cell receptor beta chains from one sample, sequenced in a study of Graves' ophthalmopathy and Graves' hyperthyroidism. TCRdb used MiXCR to reprocess the multiplex PCR reads, holding one entry per CDR3 protein. Among 620,000 or so distinct CDR3 sequences listed, about a fifth were seen once. Sequencing was carried out using peripheral blood. The receptor source for this set is a woman younger than 35 with stable Graves' hyperthyroidism. Some clones in this sample may be carry-over from other donors' samples. Each CDR3 is given with its conserved first and last residue. A D gene is named only where the DNA matches it firmly. For some rows the clone size is stated as once, few or many, or as a class when expanded; others skip it.

abundance: many; v_gene: TRBV12-3/TRBV12-4; j_gene: TRBJ2-7; d_gene: NA; CDR3aa: CASSRSGYLYEQYF; CDR3nt: TGTGCCAGCAGCCGAAGCGGATACCTCTACGAGCAGTACTTC
abundance: NA; v_gene: TRBV28; j_gene: TRBJ1-6; d_gene: TRBD1; CDR3aa: CASIWDRSNSPLHF; CDR3nt: TGTGCCAGCATTTGGGACAGGAGTAATTCACCCCTCCACTTT
abundance: NA; v_gene: TRBV7-2; j_gene: TRBJ1-2; d_gene: NA; CDR3aa: CASNTPTGIGYTF; CDR3nt: TGTGCCAGCAACACCCCAACAGGGATTGGCTACACCTTC
abundance: few; v_gene: TRBV6-1; j_gene: TRBJ1-6; d_gene: TRBD1; CDR3aa: CASSPGQAINSPLHF; CDR3nt: TGTGCCAGCAGTCCGGGACAGGCAATTAATTCACCCCTCCACTTT
abundance: many; v_gene: TRBV4-1; j_gene: TRBJ2-2; d_gene: TRBD1; CDR3aa: CASSQQGAGENGELFF; CDR3nt: TGCGCCAGCAGCCAACAGGGGGCCGGTGAGAACGGGGAGCTGTTTTTT
abundance: many; v_gene: TRBV7-9; j_gene: TRBJ2-5; d_gene: NA; CDR3aa: CASSFSAGVEETQYF; CDR3nt: TGTGCCAGCAGCTTTTCGGCAGGGGTAGAAGAGACCCAGTACTTC
abundance: many; v_gene: TRBV6-2/TRBV6-3; j_gene: TRBJ2-5; d_gene: NA; CDR3aa: CASSYGLSPQETQYF; CDR3nt: TGTGCCAGCAGTTACGGTTTGTCTCCACAAGAGACCCAGTACTTC
abundance: many; v_gene: TRBV28; j_gene: TRBJ1-5; d_gene: NA; CDR3aa: CASSPPLLPQHF; CDR3nt: TGTGCCAGCAGTCCCCCGCTGCTGCCCCAGCATTTT
abundance: NA; v_gene: TRBV12-3/TRBV12-4; j_gene: TRBJ2-6; d_gene: NA; CDR3aa: CASSFLATLSGANVLTF; CDR3nt: TGTGCCAGCAGTTTTTTGGCCACCCTCTCTGGGGCCAACGTCCTGACTTTC
abundance: many; v_gene: TRBV30; j_gene: TRBJ1-1; d_gene: NA; CDR3aa: CAWVKGGTEAFF; CDR3nt: TGTGCCTGGGTGAAGGGGGGCACTGAAGCTTTCTTT
abundance: many; v_gene: TRBV28; j_gene: TRBJ2-2; d_gene: TRBD1; CDR3aa: CASRPTGGAGELFF; CDR3nt: TGTGCCAGCAGACCGACAGGGGGGGCCGGGGAGCTGTTTTTT
abundance: few; v_gene: TRBV5-1; j_gene: TRBJ1-1; d_gene: NA; CDR3aa: CASSPRAGDYTEAFF; CDR3nt: TGCGCCAGCAGCCCCAGAGCAGGGGACTACACTGAAGCTTTCTTT
abundance: NA; v_gene: TRBV12-3/TRBV12-4; j_gene: TRBJ2-5; d_gene: NA; CDR3aa: CASSITETQYF; CDR3nt: TGTGCCAGCAGTATAACGGAGACCCAGTACTTC
abundance: NA; v_gene: TRBV28; j_gene: TRBJ1-1; d_gene: NA; CDR3aa: CASSARGSTTEAFF; CDR3nt: TGTGCCAGCAGTGCCCGGGGATCGACCACTGAAGCTTTCTTT
abundance: NA; v_gene: TRBV4-1; j_gene: TRBJ2-5; d_gene: TRBD1; CDR3aa: CASSQGQYQETQYF; CDR3nt: TGCGCCAGCAGCCAGGGACAGTACCAAGAGACCCAGTACTTC
abundance: many; v_gene: TRBV6-5; j_gene: TRBJ1-6; d_gene: NA; CDR3aa: CASSRKLGTYNSPLHF; CDR3nt: TGTGCCAGCAGCCGTAAACTCGGCACCTATAATTCACCCCTCCACTTT
abundance: many; v_gene: TRBV18; j_gene: TRBJ2-5; d_gene: NA; CDR3aa: CASSLSAILQETQYF; CDR3nt: TGTGCCAGCTCACTGTCAGCTATTCTACAAGAGACCCAGTACTTC
abundance: few; v_gene: TRBV6-1; j_gene: TRBJ2-5; d_gene: TRBD2; CDR3aa: CASSGLAGGPNQETQYF; CDR3nt: TGTGCCAGCAGCGGACTAGCGGGGGGGCCGAACCAAGAGACCCAGTACTTC
abundance: many; v_gene: TRBV19; j_gene: TRBJ2-7; d_gene: NA; CDR3aa: CASSITQSYEQYF; CDR3nt: TGTGCCAGTAGTATAACACAGTCCTACGAGCAGTACTTC
abundance: many; v_gene: TRBV11-2; j_gene: TRBJ1-5; d_gene: NA; CDR3aa: CASSPHLGGRHQPQHF; CDR3nt: TGTGCCAGCAGCCCACATCTAGGAGGGAGGCATCAGCCCCAGCATTTT
abundance: many; v_gene: TRBV6-5; j_gene: TRBJ1-1; d_gene: TRBD1; CDR3aa: CASSSHPDRDGITEAFF; CDR3nt: TGTGCCAGCAGTTCTCATCCCGACAGGGACGGTATCACTGAAGCTTTCTTT
abundance: many; v_gene: TRBV20-1; j_gene: TRBJ1-2; d_gene: NA; CDR3aa: CSTSRGNYGYTF; CDR3nt: TGCAGTACCTCACGGGGTAACTATGGCTACACCTTC
abundance: many; v_gene: TRBV18; j_gene: TRBJ1-1; d_gene: NA; CDR3aa: CASSPGTRVGTEAFF; CDR3nt: TGTGCCAGCTCACCAGGCACCAGGGTGGGCACTGAAGCTTTCTTT
abundance: NA; v_gene: TRBV12-3/TRBV12-4; j_gene: TRBJ2-7; d_gene: TRBD2; CDR3aa: CASRESGLALDEQYF; CDR3nt: TGTGCCAGCAGAGAATCGGGACTAGCGTTGGACGAGCAGTACTTC
abundance: NA; v_gene: TRBV30; j_gene: TRBJ2-7; d_gene: TRBD1; CDR3aa: CAWSVTGGPYEQYF; CDR3nt: TGTGCCTGGAGTGTAACAGGGGGCCCCTACGAGCAGTACTTC
abundance: many; v_gene: TRBV29-1; j_gene: TRBJ1-2; d_gene: NA; CDR3aa: CSVEGGRDYGYTF; CDR3nt: TGCAGCGTTGAAGGGGGACGGGACTATGGCTACACCTTC
abundance: NA; v_gene: TRBV6-5; j_gene: TRBJ1-5; d_gene: NA; CDR3aa: CASSYIQGSSNQPQHF; CDR3nt: TGTGCCAGCAGTTACATCCAGGGCTCGAGCAATCAGCCCCAGCATTTT
abundance: few; v_gene: TRBV7-9; j_gene: TRBJ2-7; d_gene: NA; CDR3aa: CASSPLAATSYEQYF; CDR3nt: TGTGCCAGCAGTCCGCTAGCCGCTACCTCCTACGAGCAGTACTTC
abundance: many; v_gene: TRBV6-1; j_gene: TRBJ2-2; d_gene: NA; CDR3aa: CASSQGPQGGELFF; CDR3nt: TGTGCCAGCAGTCAAGGACCGCAGGGCGGGGAGCTGTTTTTT
abundance: many; v_gene: TRBV7-2; j_gene: TRBJ2-5; d_gene: TRBD1; CDR3aa: CASSQRRGQGSETQYF; CDR3nt: TGTGCCAGCAGCCAGCGCCGAGGACAGGGATCCGAGACCCAGTACTTC
abundance: many; v_gene: TRBV6-5; j_gene: TRBJ2-2; d_gene: NA; CDR3aa: CASSYPGAVITAGELFF; CDR3nt: TGTGCCAGCAGTTACCCAGGGGCCGTCATTACGGCCGGGGAGCTGTTTTTT
abundance: NA; v_gene: TRBV2; j_gene: TRBJ1-1; d_gene: NA; CDR3aa: CASRGRVFYTDAFF; CDR3nt: TGTGCCAGCAGGGGTAGGGTGTTTTACACTGATGCTTTCTTT
abundance: NA; v_gene: TRBV20-1; j_gene: TRBJ2-7; d_gene: TRBD2; CDR3aa: CSASTWREGLEQYF; CDR3nt: TGCAGTGCCTCCACTTGGCGGGAGGGCCTCGAGCAGTACTTC
abundance: few; v_gene: TRBV11-2; j_gene: TRBJ1-2; d_gene: TRBD1; CDR3aa: CASSLEWTGPYGYTF; CDR3nt: TGTGCCAGCAGCTTAGAGTGGACAGGGCCCTATGGCTACACCTTC
abundance: NA; v_gene: TRBV6-2/TRBV6-3; j_gene: TRBJ1-2; d_gene: NA; CDR3aa: CASSLLGDGYAF; CDR3nt: TGTGCCAGCAGTTTGCTAGGTGATGGCTACGCCTTC
abundance: NA; v_gene: TRBV20-1; j_gene: TRBJ1-5; d_gene: NA; CDR3aa: CSASRAGGNSNQPQHF; CDR3nt: TGCAGTGCTAGTCGCGCGGGGGGCAATAGCAATCAGCCCCAGCATTTT
abundance: NA; v_gene: TRBV6-1; j_gene: TRBJ1-5; d_gene: TRBD1; CDR3aa: CASSEFTGVGQPQHF; CDR3nt: TGTGCCAGCAGTGAATTTACAGGGGTTGGTCAGCCCCAGCATTTT
abundance: NA; v_gene: TRBV28; j_gene: TRBJ2-2; d_gene: TRBD2; CDR3aa: CASSSLGLAGGGRELFF; CDR3nt: TGTGCCAGCAGTTCCCTAGGACTAGCGGGAGGCGGAAGGGAGCTGTTTTTT
abundance: many; v_gene: TRBV6-5; j_gene: TRBJ2-5; d_gene: TRBD1; CDR3aa: CASSSVGQVGETQYF; CDR3nt: TGTGCCAGCAGTTCCGTGGGACAGGTCGGAGAGACCCAGTACTTC
abundance: many; v_gene: TRBV6-2/TRBV6-3; j_gene: TRBJ2-7; d_gene: TRBD2; CDR3aa: CASGPTLAGNYEQYF; CDR3nt: TGTGCCAGCGGTCCAACCCTAGCGGGGAACTACGAGCAGTACTTC
abundance: NA; v_gene: TRBV6-1; j_gene: TRBJ1-2; d_gene: NA; CDR3aa: CASSEITGGGYGYTF; CDR3nt: TGTGCCAGCAGTGAAATAACGGGAGGCGGCTATGGCTACACCTTC
abundance: NA; v_gene: TRBV5-5; j_gene: TRBJ1-5; d_gene: NA; CDR3aa: CASSLARANQPQHF; CDR3nt: TGTGCCAGCAGCTTGGCGAGGGCTAATCAGCCCCAGCATTTT
abundance: few; v_gene: TRBV20-1; j_gene: TRBJ2-7; d_gene: TRBD1; CDR3aa: CSAEGAMVYEQYF; CDR3nt: TGCAGTGCTGAGGGGGCAATGGTCTACGAGCAGTACTTC